The clone carrying this T cell receptor (beta chain) has more than one count but fewer than ten. How the authors handled the data: Estimated nucleated cell counts came from reference gene primer amplification. Only in-frame clones appear in the TCRdb table, and some are missing; sequencing was by immunoSEQ multiplex PCR. D and trimming come from the DNA, and the V and J calls and clone size come from that table. This sample has 110,000 or so clones, with roughly nine tenths found just once. These data are taken from a study of blood T cell repertoires in COVID-19. Study background: Material from acute and convalescent COVID-19 was sourced from the United States, Italy and Spain. Sources were T cells, B-cell-depleted T cells, or PBMCs; the material itself was cDNA or gDNA.

Germline V CDR1 and CDR2: MNHEY, SMNVEV (reference sequence). J was trimmed by 2 bases and V by 5 bases; bases with no gene match: 5. The CDR3 spans 15 residues. The sample was peripheral blood. The source is a man in his 70s who had recovered from COVID-19. This sequence joins TRBV27 and TRBJ1-2; 10 bases agree with TRBD1. The CDR3 reads CASSPDRGRNYGYTF. DNA of the CDR3: TGTGCCAGCAGTCCAGACAGGGGGCGGAACTATGGCTACACCTTC.